This passage covers 23 T cell receptor beta chains from one sample sequenced in a study of shared clonotypes between healthy human individuals (dated by TCRdb to between 2020 and 2021). The library was generated by the immunoSEQ multiplex PCR assay. This is the immuneACCESS table as TCRdb keeps it, with only in-frame sequences that have V and J called. A part of the clones is gone; compared with another copy, unresolved V genes explain less than half, and the rest is unexplained. For this sample the table gives more than 2 million clones, of which about 94% were detected only once. The biggest ten clones account for roughly 0.13% of the sample. The material sequenced was naive CD4+ T cells sorted from blood. The meaning of the sample's cell subset or site label: CD45RA+ positively selected. Receptors were obtained from a man aged 18 to 29 in good health.

V is TRBV2 and J is TRBJ2-5, with D unclear. The CDR3 sequence is 15 residues long. Germline CDR1 is SNHLY and CDR2 is FYNNEI. V was shortened by 3 bases and J by 0 bases, with 11 bases between the two germline ends. This CDR3 reads CASSEAGWYQETQYF. In nucleotides, the CDR3 is TGTGCCAGCAGTGAGGCAGGATGGTACCAAGAGACCCAGTACTTC.

Written as DNA, the CDR3 is TGTGCCAGCAGTGATCGTCGGGGAAGCACAGATACGCAGTATTTT. This codes for CASSDRRGSTDTQYF. The J gene is TRBJ2-3, the V gene TRBV6-1; D possibly corresponds to TRBD2 (5 bases). The germline CDR1 and CDR2 sequences are MNHNS and SASEGT. Trimming pared 3 bases from V and 0 bases from J, leaving 10 bases between. The CDR3 runs to 15 residues.

The rearrangement links TRBV7-2 to TRBJ2-6; D is possibly TRBD1 (6 bases). The CDR3 spans 17 residues. The ends were cut back, 2 bases at V and 4 bases at J, with 15 bases in the middle. Germline assignment: CDR1 SGHTA and CDR2 FQGNSA. CDR3 loop: CASSLSTGLSGANVLTF. In nucleotides, the CDR3 is TGTGCCAGCAGCTTAAGTACAGGGCTATCCGGGGCCAACGTCCTGACTTTC. The full variable domain, completed using reference TRBV7-2 and TRBJ2-6, is GAGVSQSPSNKVTEKGKDVELRCDPISGHTALYWYRQSLGQGLEFLIYFQGNSAPDKSGLPSDRFSAERTGGSVSTLTIQRTQQEDSAVYLCASSLSTGLSGANVLTFGAGSRLTVL.

The chain has TRBV7-8 and TRBJ2-3, with 8 nucleotides matching TRBD1. The germline CDR1 and CDR2 sequences are SGHVS and FQNEAQ. V lost 3 bases and J lost 0; bases outside the gene matches: 5. The CDR3 runs 16 residues. CDR3 loop: CASSFRDRQSTDTQYF. The CDR3 DNA follows: TGTGCCAGCAGCTTTAGGGACAGGCAGAGCACAGATACGCAGTATTTT.

The chain links TRBV30 to TRBJ1-6; 7 nucleotides align to TRBD1. Per germline, CDR1 GTSNPN and CDR2 SVGIG (reference sequence). V lost 8 bases to trimming and J lost 6 bases; unmatched junction nucleotides: 7. The CDR3 totals 13 residues. The CDR3 nucleotides read TGTGCCGGGACAGTTGCGTTTAATTCACCCCTCCACTTT. This sequence encodes CAGTVAFNSPLHF.

The chain carries TRBV9 and TRBJ1-5; a weak D match, TRBD1 (6 bases). V was pared by 4 bases and J by 5 bases, with 13 bases between. The germline gives CDR1 SGDLS, CDR2 YYNGEE. The CDR3 spans 14 residues. For the CDR3, the DNA is TGTGCCAGCAGCAAAGTAGGGGGGGATCAGCCCCAGCATTTT. The encoded protein is CASSKVGGDQPQHF.

This clone is a singleton in its sample. The chain employs TRBV27 and TRBJ2-1, with 7 bases lining up with TRBD1. CDR1 is MNHEY, CDR2 SMNVEV, per germline (reference sequence). The CDR3 has 13 residues. V gave up 3 bases and J gave up 15 bases; unmatched junction bases: 11. The CDR3 sequence is CASSFPQGRRLFF. CDR3 in DNA: TGTGCCAGCAGTTTCCCACAGGGGCGAAGATTGTTCTTC.

The chain has TRBV28 and TRBJ2-5; 8 nucleotides line up with TRBD2. V gave up 6 bases and J gave up 2 bases; unmatched junction bases: 2. Looked up from germline, CDR1 is MDHEN and CDR2 is SYDVKM. The CDR3 spans 13 residues. CDR3 DNA sequence: TGTGCCAGCAGGGCGGGGGGTCAAGAGACCCAGTACTTC. This encodes CASRAGGQETQYF.

The J gene is TRBJ1-3, the V gene TRBV10-3; D call uncertain. V dropped 4 bases and J dropped 3 bases, with 16 bases sitting between them. The CDR3 extends over 16 amino acids. Germline V gene lookup returns CDR1 ENHRY and CDR2 SYGVKD. The DNA for the CDR3 is TGTGCCATCAGTGGCGGGTGGATCGGCGATGGAAACACCATATATTTT. Amino acid sequence: CAISGGWIGDGNTIYF.

The chain carries TRBV11-2 and TRBJ2-7; 9 bases map to TRBD1. The V and J ends lost 7 bases and 2 bases, in that order; junction bases with no gene match: 9. This CDR3 has 15 amino acids. Germline loops: CDR1 SGHAT, CDR2 FQNNGV. The CDR3 loop reads CASIPEGTGPYEQYF. CDR3 coding DNA: TGTGCCAGCATCCCTGAGGGGACAGGGCCCTACGAGCAGTACTTC.

The V and J genes are TRBV11-2 and TRBJ2-7; TRBD1 aligns across 8 bases. V was pared by 1 base and J by 4 bases, with 12 bases of the junction left unmatched. This CDR3 is 17 amino acids long. CDR1 is SGHAT, CDR2 FQNNGV, per germline. The DNA of the CDR3 is TGTGCCAGCAGCTTAGTGGTTTGGGACAGGAGAGATTACGAGCAGTACTTC. Translating it yields CASSLVVWDRRDYEQYF. Looking up the rest from reference TRBV11-2 and TRBJ2-7 gives the full variable domain: EAGVAQSPRYKIIEKRQSVAFWCNPISGHATLYWYQQILGQGPKLLIQFQNNGVVDDSQLPKDRFSAERLKGVDSTLKIQPAKLEDSAVYLCASSLVVWDRRDYEQYFGPGTRLTVT.

The gene calls are TRBV10-1 and TRBJ2-7, with D possibly matching TRBD2 (6 bases). Germline V gene sequence: CDR1 WNHNN, CDR2 SYGVQD (reference sequence). The V end was cut by 4 bases, the J end by 2 bases, with 12 bases between. This CDR3 has 14 residues. This CDR3 reads CASSASGAPYEQYF. CDR3 DNA sequence: TGCGCCAGCAGTGCGTCGGGAGCTCCCTACGAGCAGTACTTC.

CDR3 loop: CASSPTLGRGDTDTQYF. The CDR3, as DNA: TGTGCCAGCTCACCAACCCTGGGGAGGGGTGACACAGATACGCAGTATTTT. This rearrangement joins TRBV18 to TRBJ2-3, with 7 bases matching TRBD2. Germline CDR1 KGHSH, CDR2 LQKENI. This CDR3 is built from 17 residues. With 2 bases clipped from V and 2 bases from J, the junction kept 10 bases outside the gene matches.

V is TRBV6-4 and J is TRBJ2-1; TRBD1 matches at 8 bases. The trim removed 6 bases at V and 8 bases at J, leaving 12 bases unmatched. Germline V gene data show CDR1 as MRHNA and CDR2 as SNTAGT. This CDR3 comprises 15 residues. The CDR3 reads CASRFQGANGDEQFF. The CDR3 DNA is TGTGCCAGCAGGTTTCAGGGGGCAAATGGCGATGAGCAGTTCTTC.

This chain uses TRBV7-9 with TRBJ2-5; 11 bases align to TRBD2. This CDR3 has 19 amino acids. With V trimmed by 5 bases and J by 5 bases, 19 bases remained unmatched. Germline assignment: CDR1 SEHNR and CDR2 FQNEAQ (reference sequence). CDR3 coding DNA: TGTGCCAGCAGCATTCATCTGCTAGCGGGAGGAGGAACGCTGGAGACCCAGTACTTC. Encoded protein: CASSIHLLAGGGTLETQYF. Full variable domain (remainder filled in from reference TRBV7-9 and TRBJ2-5): DTGVSQNPRHKITKRGQNVTFRCDPISEHNRLYWYRQTLGQGPEFLTYFQNEAQLEKSRLLSDRFSAERPKGSFSTLEIQRTEQGDSAMYLCASSIHLLAGGGTLETQYFGPGTRLLVL.

The chain combines TRBV5-4 with TRBJ1-6; 7 bases align to TRBD1. The CDR3 contains 17 residues. Germline loops: CDR1 SGHNT, CDR2 YYREEE (reference sequence). V lost 0 bases and J lost 11; bases outside the gene matches: 14. As DNA, the CDR3 is TGTGCCAGCAGCTTGGGAACAGGGAGGCAGGGGGTTACACCCCTCCACTTT. As protein: CASSLGTGRQGVTPLHF.

The rearrangement links TRBV5-4 to TRBJ2-7; TRBD1 matches at 9 bases. Trimming took 6 bases from V and 5 from J; bases not matched to a gene: 9. Germline V gene sequence: CDR1 SGHNT, CDR2 YYREEE (reference sequence). The CDR3 extends over 14 amino acids. CDR3 sequence: CASNDRDREHEQYF. CDR3 coding DNA: TGTGCCAGCAACGACCGGGACAGGGAACACGAGCAGTACTTC.

This sequence joins TRBV9 and TRBJ2-1; D is unresolved. The V end was cut by 0 bases, the J end by 10 bases, with 11 bases between. The CDR3 is 13 amino acids. Germline V gene sequence: CDR1 SGDLS, CDR2 YYNGEE. The CDR3 DNA reads TGTGCCAGCAGCGTAGCTTCCCGGACGGAGCAGTTCTTC. As protein: CASSVASRTEQFF.

This chain joins TRBV30 and TRBJ2-1; TRBD2 might be the D (6 bases). CDR1 GTSNPN and CDR2 SVGIG come from the germline V gene (reference sequence). V lost 2 bases and J 10 bases, leaving 12 bases between the germline ends. The CDR3 covers 12 residues. This chain's CDR3 is CAWSTTGSEQFF. The DNA for the CDR3 is TGTGCCTGGAGTACTACCGGGAGCGAGCAGTTCTTC.

The chain links TRBV2 to TRBJ2-7, with D possibly matching TRBD1 (6 bases). The germline gives CDR1 SNHLY, CDR2 FYNNEI. This CDR3 is 15 amino acids long. V lost 2 bases and J 1 base, leaving 12 bases between the germline ends. The CDR3 spells CASSESDSPSYEQYF. The CDR3 nucleotides read TGTGCCAGCAGTGAATCGGACAGCCCATCCTACGAGCAGTACTTC.

This clone was seen only once. The chain is built from TRBV29-1 and TRBJ1-2; tentative D call: TRBD1 (6 bases). The V and J ends lost 4 bases and 8 bases respectively, with 17 bases between them. Germline V gives CDR1 SQVTM, CDR2 ANQGSEA. CDR3 size: 13 residues. The CDR3 DNA follows: TGCAGCGTTGCGGCTATGGGGGCTCGAGGCTACACCTTC. This translates into CSVAAMGARGYTF.

The chain carries TRBV11-2 and TRBJ2-3; D is possibly TRBD2 (7 bases). In germline, CDR1 is SGHAT, CDR2 FQNNGV. Trimming removed 3 bases from V and 0 bases from J, with 13 bases in between. CDR3 length: 16 amino acids. As DNA, the CDR3 is TGTGCCAGCAGCTTCCCGAGGGGGGGGAGCACAGATACGCAGTATTTT. Translated, it gives CASSFPRGGSTDTQYF.

This clone appeared a single time. Additional DNA sequences in this sample encode the identical CDR3. The chain is built from TRBV2 and TRBJ2-7, with no clear D. The CDR3 extends over 12 amino acids. CDR1 SNHLY and CDR2 FYNNEI come from the germline V gene. The V end was cut by 6 bases, the J end by 2 bases, with 8 bases between. CDR3 protein: CASRGFAYEQYF. The CDR3 DNA follows: TGTGCCAGCAGGGGGTTCGCCTACGAGCAGTACTTC.